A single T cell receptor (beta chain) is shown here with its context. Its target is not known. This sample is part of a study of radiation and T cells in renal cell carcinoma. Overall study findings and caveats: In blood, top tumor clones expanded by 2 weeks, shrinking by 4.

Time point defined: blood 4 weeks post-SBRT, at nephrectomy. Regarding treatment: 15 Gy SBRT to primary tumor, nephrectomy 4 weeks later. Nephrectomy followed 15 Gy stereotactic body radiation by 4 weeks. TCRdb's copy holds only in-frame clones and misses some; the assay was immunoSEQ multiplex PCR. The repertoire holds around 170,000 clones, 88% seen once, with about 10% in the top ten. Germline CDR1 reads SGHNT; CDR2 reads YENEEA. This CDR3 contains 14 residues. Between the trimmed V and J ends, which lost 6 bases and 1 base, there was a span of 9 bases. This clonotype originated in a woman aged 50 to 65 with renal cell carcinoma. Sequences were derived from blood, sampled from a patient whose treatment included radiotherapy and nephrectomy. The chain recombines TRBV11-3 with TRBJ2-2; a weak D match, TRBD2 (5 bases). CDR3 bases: TGTGCCAGCAGGCCCCGGGGGAACACCGGGGAGCTGTTTTTT. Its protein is CASRPRGNTGELFF.